This T cell receptor beta chain came from a study of cytomegalovirus exposure and HLA in healthy donors (dated 2017 in TCRdb). In terms of the full investigation: An earlier analysis of 550 to 700 of the donors reported approximately 300 Gb of sequence data and some 120 million unique TCR beta sequences from about 180 million T cells. An early release that covered around 590 HLA-typed donors contained approximately 300 gigabases of sequencing data and approximately 85 million unique TCR sequences. Among the approximately 430 genotyped donors, approximately 81% belonged to the genetic ancestry cluster associated with self-reported Caucasian donors. The study was designed to test whether signatures of past pathogen exposure could be identified by cataloging public T cell receptors. Using immunosequencing, the study profiled T cell repertoires from roughly 650 subjects and related those repertoires to cytomegalovirus serostatus. Along with the approximately 700-subject first cohort, a separate validation cohort of around 120 different subjects was used. To predict cytomegalovirus infection status, the study combined high-throughput TCR immunosequencing, statistical association of individual TCRs with disease status, and machine learning. In a later analysis, previously published TCR beta repertoires from 500 to 750 donors were re-analyzed and high-resolution HLA genotyping was added so that TCR occurrence patterns could be studied. Rather than using new phenotypic data, the later analysis identified candidate immune exposures from TCR beta sequences and from how often those sequences occurred across donors. An earlier analysis of 587 of the donors applied high-throughput TCR beta sequencing to assess whether each TCR beta V gene segment acted as functional or pseudogenic. Alongside the repertoire data, information on donor age, sex, ethnicity and CMV serostatus was compiled. In a later genetic analysis, genome-wide SNP genotypes for about 55% of the roughly 670 donors were used, and that subset was treated as a discovery cohort. Every repertoire in the discovery cohort had been generated on one and the same sequencing platform. Both class I and class II loci were covered by HLA typing, at four-digit resolution. Typing coverage differed by locus: A, B, C, DRB1 and DQB1 were typed in about 629-630 donors, DQA1 in about 550, DPA1 in 600 to 610, and DPB1 in roughly 450. About five DR-DQ haplotypes were handled as single units for association and clustering, since linkage in the cohort was strong. Among roughly 400 genotyped donors of the cohort, an average of around 250,000 unique TCR beta nucleotide sequences was sequenced per donor, of which roughly 17% were non-productive. The investigation overall reported the following: Several of the top co-occurrence clusters appeared to be linked to parvovirus B19, influenza, CMV and Epstein-Barr virus, according to a later analysis. An earlier analysis of around 600 of the donors showed that most TCR beta V segments appeared in productive rearrangements either about 87% or about 30% of the time, which broadly matched IMGT annotations. In vitro tests confirmed that three of the cytomegalovirus-associated TCR beta chains recognize cytomegalovirus antigens. In a later genetic analysis, a missense DCLRE1C variant was associated with V-gene and J-gene trimming of TCR beta chains, and the association was replicated in an independent cohort. When HLA alleles, especially DR and DQ, strongly co-occurred, attributing TCR associations to individual alleles was difficult. A further reported finding was that TCR beta sequences accurately predicted the HLA-A and HLA-B alleles for most subjects in the first cohort. Immune exposure information for the cohort was limited to CMV serostatus. The authors suggested that the approach could potentially be extended to other disease states and immunological phenotypes. While some public TCRs were present in many individuals, most TCR sequences turned up only very rarely across donors. The classifier was reported to diagnose cytomegalovirus status with high specificity and sensitivity in both the original cohort and the validation cohort. The study listed 150 to 200 TCR beta chains as associated with cytomegalovirus. In a later genetic analysis, fewer N-insertions in productive TCRs were reported among donors in an Asian-associated ancestry cluster than the roughly 640-donor mean. Correlated functional status among segregating V segments might reflect linkage disequilibrium, but an unknown experimental factor could not be ruled out. Because the 87-base-pair reads could not distinguish some IMGT-functional V segments, including TRBV6-2 and TRBV6-3, those segments were excluded. Fewer than 20 rarely observed V segments, including chromosome 9 orphons, were excluded from the earlier analysis of just under 600 of the donors because counts were too low. A later analysis associated 15,000 to 20,000 TCR beta sequences with specific HLA alleles at a false discovery rate of 0.05. The cohort was sequenced for TCR beta chains only, and without alpha or paired-chain data the features that could be detected were limited. The presence/absence analyses assumed that sequencing depth was roughly uniform across donors, and that assumption may not be true. A group of highly shared sequence variants was considered likely to be a technical artifact of the sequencing pipeline. Because HLA typing was unavailable for some donors at each locus, only the typed subset was used in association tests. Compared with equally common non-associated chains, HLA-associated TCR beta chains in a later analysis were more clonally expanded and had lower generation probabilities. In a later analysis, TCR association rates were found to vary across HLA loci, with the most associated TCRs seen for DRB1 alleles and the fewest for HLA-C alleles. Most CMV-associated TCR beta chains appeared to be HLA-restricted in a later analysis, and the HLA associations seemed to be driven largely by CMV exposure.

Trimming removed 6 bases from V and 4 bases from J, leaving 15 bases between the germline ends. CDR1 is given as LNHDA and CDR2 as SQIVND, both from the germline V gene (reference sequence). The CDR3 contains 15 residues, cysteine and phenylalanine counted. The retained sequence is limited to the CDR3, 45 bases, with the frame set at the first base. The cohort comprised several hundred healthy bone marrow donors. At the time of sampling, every cohort member was nominally healthy, though immune exposures that went unrecorded were likely present. The donor was CMV seropositive and belonged to the group of 250 to 300 seropositive cohort members. A peripheral blood sample was provided by each donor, and peripheral blood mononuclear cells were used for TCR beta sequencing. The Qiagen DNeasy Blood Extraction Kit was used to extract genomic DNA from the blood cell samples. The protocol used for the library was the immunoSEQ multiplex PCR assay. The multiplex PCR relied on a mix of 60 forward primers for TCR Vbeta segments and 13 reverse primers for TCR Jbeta segments. A multiplex PCR assay on genomic DNA amplified the CDR3 region of rearranged TCR beta genes. On the Illumina HiSeq System, the amplified TCR beta libraries were sequenced as 87-base-pair reads. The study's processing was this. Across the 500 to 750 repertoires, a later analysis counted 80 million or so unique TCR beta chains, 9.5 million to 12 million of which were shared by at least two donors. Raw reads were error-corrected and collapsed into unique sequences with a nearest-neighbor algorithm that merged closely related sequences to remove PCR and sequencing errors. Alignment of CDR3 sequences to IMGT reference sequences was used to assign V, D and J gene segments. For a sequence to be retained, a match of at least six nucleotides to both a V gene segment and a J gene segment was required. A rearrangement counted as productive if the CDR3 had no stop codons and remained in frame with V and J, and every other rearrangement counted as non-productive. CDR3 was defined by IMGT convention, running from the second conserved V-encoded cysteine to the conserved J-encoded phenylalanine. The earlier analysis of about 610 of the donors excluded any sequence lacking an unambiguous match to a single V gene segment. An earlier analysis of approximately 590 of the donors classified V segments as functional when productive rearrangements were above 56.7% and as segregating when the standard deviation between donors was above 5%. To diagnose cytomegalovirus status from the catalog of TCR beta chain sequences, a statistical classification framework was built. A later analysis assigned V and J genes by comparing TCR nucleotide sequences with IMGT/GENE-DB human TR gene sequences. A later analysis assigned CDR3 sequences and most-parsimonious VDJ recombination scenarios with the TCRdist pipeline. In a later analysis, each TCR beta chain was defined by its CDR3 amino acid sequence together with its V-gene family, and reads without a unique V-gene family were excluded. In a later analysis, nearly 600 highly shared, low-generation-probability nucleotide sequences were removed to address suspected cross-contamination and a sequencing artifact. In a later analysis, a clonal expansion index for each public chain was calculated from normalized within-repertoire ranks of inferred template counts. A later analysis computed generation probabilities with a VDJ recombination model fitted to out-of-frame rearrangements, and checked the results against IGoR. Hypergeometric tests were used in a later analysis to score TCR-TCR, TCR-HLA and TCR-CMV co-occurrence, with a repertoire-size bias correction applied to the TCR pairs. To estimate false discovery rates, a later analysis permuted the HLA or CMV assignments 20 times. In a later analysis, co-occurring TCRs were grouped using DBSCAN, with TCRdist sequence similarity added in when clustering inside HLA-allele-positive subsets. Co-occurrence clustering excluded repertoires with fewer than 30,000 or more than 120,000 public chains, plus five with anomalous nucleotide sharing. TCRdb provides this immuneACCESS table in a form limited to in-frame rearrangements. Some clones are lacking; in checked studies, under half of them reflect an unresolved V gene, and why the rest are absent is not known. From that table come the V and J calls and clone size; the DNA was used to work out D and trimming. The sample table records about 150,000 clones; 55% to 80% of these occur just once. Clones ranked in the top ten supply around 7.1% of the sample.

This clone occurred a few times. Its antigen is still unknown. Nothing much larger sits one base from this clone, and base qualities are not available. This receptor was identified in a woman aged 55-75 years in good health and CMV-seropositive. Sequenced material: PBMCs. In this chain, TRBV19 is recombined with TRBJ1-4; 5 matching bases give a weak D call of TRBD1. CDR3 loop: CASSRIRVYNEKLFF. The sequence in DNA is TGTGCCAGTAGCCGAATCAGGGTTTATAATGAAAAACTGTTTTTT.